This TCR beta chain comes out of a study of vaccination effects on CD4 cells after COVID-19. Study-level background: Vaccination of participants consisted of two doses of either the BNT162b2 or mRNA-1273 vaccine.

The data were produced by immunoSEQ multiplex PCR, yet TCRdb's version contains in-frame clones alone and is incomplete. The sample includes around 54,000 clones, around 75% seen only once; the top ten take 2% to 2.5%. The CDR3 consists of 12 residues. The germline V gene encodes CDR1 SNHLY and CDR2 FYNNEI. Germline trimming cut 4 bases from V and 13 bases from J; bases unmatched to any gene: 6. Comment on this clone: Its antigen is not identified.

Antigen-specific CD4+ T cells were expanded (with viral peptide pools) by the ViraFEST assay ahead of sequencing. At the end of approximately 10 days of culture, CD4+ T cells were isolated. About 2.2 million PBMC per well were cultured with 7.5 to 10 IU/ml IL-2 and 8 to 10 ug/ml peptides. At days 3 and 7, half of the medium was exchanged for IL-2 medium. The study, taken as a whole, reports: By a late point after vaccination, infection- and vaccine-induced clones had shrunk markedly through clonal contraction.

The source of this sequence is a human donor who received a COVID-19 vaccine. Sequenced here: CD4+ T cells from PBMCs cultured with HCoV-229E spike peptides, sampled before COVID-19 vaccination. The chain is built from TRBV2 and TRBJ2-4; 8 nucleotides match TRBD2. The CDR3 region is CASSAGGGPQYF. CDR3 sequence (DNA): TGTGCCAGCAGTGCGGGCGGGGGGCCCCAGTACTTC. The full variable domain, in which reference TRBV2 and TRBJ2-4 provide the parts outside the CDR3, is EPEVTQTPSHQVTQMGQEVILRCVPISNHLYFYWYRQILGQKVEFLVSFYNNEISEKSEIFDDQFSVERPDGSNFTLKIRSTKLEDSAMYFCASSAGGGPQYFGAGTRLSVL.